This T cell receptor beta chain was captured by sequencing in a study of naive and memory T cell subsets. Two oligonucleotides, mixed equimolar, formed the beta constant-region primer covering TRBC1 and TRBC2. TCRdb re-analysed the UMI-ligation and nested PCR reads in MiXCR, keeping a single row per CDR3 protein. The table lists approximately 85,000 distinct CDR3 sequences, roughly 7% of them singletons. Findings of the study overall: The power law exponent of TCR abundance differed between naive and memory cells. In naive cells, over 85% of TCR sequences were seen only once. Naive and memory repertoire findings lacked a ground truth for validation. Expression changes during T cell differentiation may affect RNA-based TCR counts.

CDR3 size: 14 residues. The V and J ends lost 1 base and 4 bases respectively, with 11 bases between them. Germline V gene sequence: CDR1 SGHTA, CDR2 FQGNSA. A remark on this clonotype: Its antigen is undetermined.

The sequence was obtained from a human donor in good health. Material for sequencing was central memory CD4+ T cells from blood. V and J are TRBV7-2 and TRBJ2-7; D unresolved. CDR3 coding DNA: TGTGCCAGCAGCTTAGGACTGGATATATACGAGCAGTACTTC. Amino acid sequence: CASSLGLDIYEQYF.